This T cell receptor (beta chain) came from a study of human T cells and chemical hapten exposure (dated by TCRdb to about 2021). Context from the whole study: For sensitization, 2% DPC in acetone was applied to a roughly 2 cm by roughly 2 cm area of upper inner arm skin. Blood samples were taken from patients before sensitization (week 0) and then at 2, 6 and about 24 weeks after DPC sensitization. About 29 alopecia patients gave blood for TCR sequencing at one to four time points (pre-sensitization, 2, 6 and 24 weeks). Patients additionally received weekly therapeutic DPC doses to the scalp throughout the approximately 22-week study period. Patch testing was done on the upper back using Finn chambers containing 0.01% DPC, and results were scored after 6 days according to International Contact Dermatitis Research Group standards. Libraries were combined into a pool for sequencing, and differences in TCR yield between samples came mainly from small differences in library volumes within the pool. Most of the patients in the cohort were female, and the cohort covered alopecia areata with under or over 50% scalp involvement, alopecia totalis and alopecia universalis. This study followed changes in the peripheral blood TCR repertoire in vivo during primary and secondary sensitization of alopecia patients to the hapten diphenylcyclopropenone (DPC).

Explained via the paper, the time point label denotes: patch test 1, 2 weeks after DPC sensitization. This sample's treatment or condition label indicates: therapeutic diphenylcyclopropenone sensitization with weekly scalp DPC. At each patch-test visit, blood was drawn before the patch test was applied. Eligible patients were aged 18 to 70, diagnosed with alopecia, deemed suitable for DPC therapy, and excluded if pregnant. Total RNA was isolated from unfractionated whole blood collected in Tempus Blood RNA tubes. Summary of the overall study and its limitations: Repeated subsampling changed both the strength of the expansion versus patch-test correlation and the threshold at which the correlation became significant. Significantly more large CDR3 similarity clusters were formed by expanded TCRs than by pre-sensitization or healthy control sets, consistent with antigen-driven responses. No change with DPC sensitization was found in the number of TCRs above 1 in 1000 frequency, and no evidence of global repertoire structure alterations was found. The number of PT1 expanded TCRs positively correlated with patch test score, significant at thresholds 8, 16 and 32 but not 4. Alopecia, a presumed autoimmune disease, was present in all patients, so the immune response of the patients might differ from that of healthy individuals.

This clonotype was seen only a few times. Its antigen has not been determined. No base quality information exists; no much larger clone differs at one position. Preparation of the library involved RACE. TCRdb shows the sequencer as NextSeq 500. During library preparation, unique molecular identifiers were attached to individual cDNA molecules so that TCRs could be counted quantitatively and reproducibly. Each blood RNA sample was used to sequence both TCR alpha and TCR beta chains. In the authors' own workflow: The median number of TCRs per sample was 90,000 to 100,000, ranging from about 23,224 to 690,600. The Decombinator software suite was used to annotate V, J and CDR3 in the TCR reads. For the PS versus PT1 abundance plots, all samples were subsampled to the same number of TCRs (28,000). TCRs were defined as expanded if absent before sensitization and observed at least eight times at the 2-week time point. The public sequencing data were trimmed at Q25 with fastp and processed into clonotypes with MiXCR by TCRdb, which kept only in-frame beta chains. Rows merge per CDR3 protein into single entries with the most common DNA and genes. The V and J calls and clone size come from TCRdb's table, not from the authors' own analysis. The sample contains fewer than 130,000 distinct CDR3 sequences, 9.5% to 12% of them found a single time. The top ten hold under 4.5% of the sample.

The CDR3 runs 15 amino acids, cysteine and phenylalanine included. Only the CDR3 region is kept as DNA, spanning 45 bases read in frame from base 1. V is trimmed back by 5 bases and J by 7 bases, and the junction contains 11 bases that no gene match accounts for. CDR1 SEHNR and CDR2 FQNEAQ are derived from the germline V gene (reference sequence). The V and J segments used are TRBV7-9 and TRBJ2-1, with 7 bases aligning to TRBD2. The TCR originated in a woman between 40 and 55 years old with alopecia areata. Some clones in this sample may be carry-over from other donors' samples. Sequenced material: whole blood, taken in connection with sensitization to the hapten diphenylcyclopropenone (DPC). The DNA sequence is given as TGTGCCAGCAGCCCCCGACTAGCTACGGGAAATGAGCAGTTCTTC. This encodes CASSPRLATGNEQFF.